This entry lists 18 T cell receptor beta chains sequenced from one sample in a study of blood T cell repertoires in COVID-19. Repertoires were generated with immunoSEQ multiplex PCR, while TCRdb's copy carries only in-frame clones and drops some. The repertoire consists of 130,000 to 150,000 clones, with approximately 91% occurring once and the leading ten covering 2.3%. Sequenced: peripheral blood. The receptors originated from a human donor in a cohort sampled during active COVID-19.

J is TRBJ2-7 and V is TRBV29-1; 8 nucleotides line up with TRBD2. Unmatched junction bases numbered 24, after V lost 2 bases and J lost 3 bases. The CDR3 runs to 20 residues. Germline CDR1 SQVTM, CDR2 ANQGSEA. The CDR3 region is CSVEFYSSPGGGLGFYEQYF. CDR3 DNA: TGCAGCGTTGAATTCTATTCATCCCCAGGCGGGGGACTAGGCTTCTACGAGCAGTACTTC.

This clone was detected a few times. J is TRBJ1-5 and V is TRBV4-1; no reliable D call. The germline V and J ends were trimmed by 0 bases and 1 base, with 4 bases remaining between them. The germline V gene has CDR1 MGHRA and CDR2 YSYEKL. The CDR3 is made up of 14 amino acids. The CDR3 bases are TGCGCCAGCAGCCAAGAGGGCAGCAATCAGCCCCAGCATTTT. Translating it yields CASSQEGSNQPQHF.

The chain couples TRBV5-4 to TRBJ2-5; D is perhaps TRBD2 (7 bases). This CDR3 has 15 amino acids. Trimming stripped 0 bases from V and 5 bases from J, with 14 bases between. Germline loops: CDR1 SGHNT, CDR2 YYREEE (reference sequence). CDR3 region: CASSLEGGGYETQYF. CDR3 DNA sequence: TGTGCCAGCAGCTTGGAGGGGGGGGGATATGAGACCCAGTACTTC.

With respect to this clone: A much larger clone is a single base away; this may be a read error. The chain links TRBV27 to TRBJ2-7; D call uncertain. The V gene's germline CDR1 is MNHEY and CDR2 SMNVEV (reference sequence). The length of the CDR3 is 12 residues. V lost 4 bases and J 0 bases, leaving 4 bases between the germline ends. The CDR3 coding sequence is TGTGCCAGCAGTTCTCTCTCCTACGAGCAGTACTTC. Its translation: CASSSLSYEQYF.

The CDR3 sequence: CASSQHHKSTGVNYGYTF. The DNA for the CDR3 is TGCGCCAGCAGCCAACACCACAAATCGACAGGGGTTAACTATGGCTACACCTTC. The V gene is TRBV4-3, the J gene TRBJ1-2, with TRBD1 identical over 8 bases. CDR1 and CDR2 from the germline V gene are LGHNA and YSLEER. V gave up 2 bases and J gave up 1 base; unmatched junction bases: 12. The CDR3 loop spans 18 amino acids.

The J gene is TRBJ2-5, the V gene TRBV5-1, with 7 nucleotides matching TRBD1. The CDR3 has 14 amino acids. Germline V gene lookup returns CDR1 SGHRS and CDR2 YFSETQ. The trim removed 4 bases at V and 4 bases at J, leaving 7 bases unmatched. The CDR3 loop is CASSPGDRSETQYF. Here the CDR3 DNA reads TGCGCCAGCAGCCCCGGGGACAGATCAGAGACCCAGTACTTC. Variable domain in full (rest from reference TRBV5-1 and TRBJ2-5): KAGVTQTPRYLIKTRGQQVTLSCSPISGHRSVSWYQQTPGQGLQFLFEYFSETQRNKGNFPGRFSGRQFSNSRSEMNVSTLELGDSALYLCASSPGDRSETQYFGPGTRLLVL.

The chain recombines TRBV29-1 with TRBJ1-2; D is undetermined. CDR1 and CDR2 from the germline V gene are SQVTM and ANQGSEA. V was cut by 6 bases and J by 4 bases, with 15 bases left in between. This CDR3 has 13 amino acids. The CDR3 sequence is CSVIRETSYGYTF. DNA of the CDR3: TGCAGCGTAATCCGGGAGACATCCTATGGCTACACCTTC.

The V and J genes are TRBV2 and TRBJ1-4, with TRBD1 as a possible D gene (5 bases). CDR1 is SNHLY and CDR2 is FYNNEI in the germline V gene. The CDR3 contains 11 residues. V was pared by 9 bases and J by 12 bases, with 14 bases between. The CDR3 DNA follows: TGTGCCAGGGGACTGGGTAGCGAACTGTTTTTT. Its protein product is CARGLGSELFF.

The sample holds a few counts of this clone. The rearrangement links TRBV7-2 to TRBJ2-7; 8 positions match TRBD1. The J segment lost 3 bases and the V segment lost 5 bases, leaving 9 bases of the junction unmatched. The CDR3 runs 15 residues. Germline V gene lookup returns CDR1 SGHTA and CDR2 FQGNSA. The chain's CDR3 is CASSHATGESYEQYF. CDR3 DNA: TGTGCCAGCAGCCACGCGACAGGGGAGAGCTACGAGCAGTACTTC.

The CDR3 DNA sequence: TGCGCCAGCAGCCAAGATCTGGACGGACTCTCCTACAATGAGCAGTTCTTC. This sequence encodes CASSQDLDGLSYNEQFF. The chain couples TRBV4-3 to TRBJ2-1; a weak D match, TRBD2 (5 bases). Trimming shortened V by 0 bases and J by 0 bases, and 12 bases separated the two germline ends. Germline V gene sequence: CDR1 LGHNA, CDR2 YSLEER. This CDR3 is 17 amino acids long.

This clone was picked up a small number of times. The chain carries TRBV3-1 (or the pseudogene TRBV3-2) and TRBJ2-1; 7 bases fit TRBD1. Unmatched junction bases numbered 5, after V lost 1 base and J lost 2 bases. The CDR3 totals 16 residues. CDR1 is LGHDT and CDR2 is YNNKEL in the germline V gene (reference sequence). CDR3 residues: CASSQGWTGAYNEQFF. The CDR3 coding sequence is TGTGCCAGCAGCCAAGGTTGGACAGGAGCCTACAATGAGCAGTTCTTC.

The chain uses TRBV9 and TRBJ2-1; 7 bases agree with TRBD2. The CDR3 is 15 amino acids. Per the germline V gene, CDR1 is SGDLS and CDR2 is YYNGEE. The trim removed 4 bases at V and 2 bases at J, leaving 6 bases unmatched. CDR3 DNA sequence: TGTGCCAGCAGCCACGGGGAGGGCGCCTACAATGAGCAGTTCTTC. This gives the protein CASSHGEGAYNEQFF.

V is TRBV30 and J is TRBJ2-2; D unclear. V was clipped by 5 bases and J by 2 bases, with 12 bases between them. From germline, CDR1 is GTSNPN and CDR2 SVGIG (reference sequence). The CDR3 is 14 amino acids. The CDR3 bases are TGTGCCTGGTCCCGGAACAGTAACACCGGGGAGCTGTTTTTT. It yields the protein CAWSRNSNTGELFF.

The rearrangement uses TRBV28 and TRBJ1-6; no clear D. V lost 10 bases and J lost 7, with 14 bases in between. The germline CDR1 and CDR2 sequences are MDHEN and SYDVKM. The CDR3 totals 13 residues. CDR3 coding DNA: TGTGCCATCAACACCCGGCGGAATTCACCCCTCCACTTT. Its translation is CAINTRRNSPLHF.

The gene calls are TRBV19 and TRBJ2-1; TRBD2 agrees at 9 bases. The CDR3 has 13 amino acids. Germline V lookup: CDR1 LNHDA, CDR2 SQIVND (reference sequence). V shed 9 bases, J shed 7 bases, and the junction held 7 bases outside the gene matches. This chain's CDR3 is CASSGGRRNEQFF. CDR3 sequence (DNA): TGTGCCAGCAGCGGGGGGCGGCGTAATGAGCAGTTCTTC. Variable domain in full (rest from reference TRBV19 and TRBJ2-1): DGGITQSPKYLFRKEGQNVTLSCEQNLNHDAMYWYRQDPGQGLRLIYYSQIVNDFQKGDIAEGYSVSREKKESFPLTVTSAQKNPTAFYLCASSGGRRNEQFFGPGTRLTVL.

This rearrangement joins TRBV12-3 or TRBV12-4 to TRBJ1-3, with D tentatively TRBD1 (5 bases). CDR3 length: 13 residues. V shed 1 base and J shed 7 bases, with 8 bases lying between them. CDR3 residues: CASSLVGGNTIYF. CDR3 bases: TGTGCCAGCAGTTTAGTCGGGGGGAACACCATATATTTT.

The V call is TRBV19, the J call TRBJ2-6; 7 nucleotides match TRBD1. The CDR3 length is 16 residues. Germline V gene sequence: CDR1 LNHDA, CDR2 SQIVND (reference sequence). Trimming cost V 4 bases and J 5 bases; bases outside gene matches: 8. CDR3 nucleotides: TGTGCCAGTAGTACCGGGACAGATAGTAGGGCCAACGTCCTGACTTTC. Its translation is CASSTGTDSRANVLTF.

This clone was found once. J is TRBJ2-1 and V is TRBV12-1; the D call TRBD2 from the table was never checked on the DNA. TRBV12-1 is a known pseudogene. CDR3 length equals 16 residues. CDR3 residues: CASSFVPGLANNEQFF. The CDR3 DNA reads as TGTGCCAGCAGCTTTGTCCCGGGACTAGCAAACAATGAGCAGTTCTTC.